This T cell receptor (beta chain) was sequenced for a study of blood T cell repertoires in COVID-19. About the study: COVID-19 samples from acute and convalescent phases originated in the United States, Italy and Spain. Sample material is recorded as cDNA or gDNA derived from T cells, B-cell-depleted T cells, or PBMCs.

Losses at the gene ends were 7 bases for V and 6 bases for J; bases not matched to a gene: 14. Germline-derived CDR1 and CDR2 are MNHEY and SVGAGI. This CDR3 is 15 amino acids long. TCRdb keeps only in-frame clones here, not all; method: immunoSEQ multiplex PCR. The data show fewer than 95,000 clones, with about 80% seen just once and about an eighth held by the top ten. V is TRBV6-5 and J is TRBJ1-2, with 7 bases that match TRBD1. What was sequenced was peripheral blood. The receptor comes from a human donor in a cohort sampled during active COVID-19. CDR3 nucleotide sequence: TGTGCCAGCATTAAAACGCCGGGACAGCTAGATGGCTACACCTTC. It translates to CASIKTPGQLDGYTF.